This TCR beta chain originates from a study of blood T cell repertoires in COVID-19. Study summary: The cDNA or gDNA used as material had been derived from T cells, B-cell-depleted T cells, or PBMCs.

Germline V gene lookup returns CDR1 SGDLS and CDR2 YYNGEE. Trimming took 2 bases from V and 5 from J, leaving 12 bases between them. The CDR3 is 14 amino acids. In the source study's methods: Reference gene primer amplification in the assay estimated nucleated cell counts. Assay: immunoSEQ multiplex PCR; the TCRdb copy retains only in-frame clones and omits some. V, J and clone size derive from that table, while D and trimming were established from the DNA sequence. The sample contains some 400,000 clones, about nine tenths of which appear only once. Sequencing used PBMCs or T cells enriched from blood (not recorded which). The sequence derives from a woman in her 30s who had recovered from COVID-19. V and J are TRBV9 and TRBJ2-3, with TRBD1 as a possible D gene (5 bases). Here the CDR3 reads CASSVDRKGDTQYF. CDR3 nucleotide sequence: TGTGCCAGCAGCGTCGACAGAAAGGGAGATACGCAGTATTTT.